What follows describes a single TCR beta chain. The source of the sample is a study of blood T cell repertoires in COVID-19. Trimming removed 4 bases from V and 2 bases from J, with 8 bases in between. The CDR3 is 13 amino acids. CDR1 and CDR2 from the germline V gene are MDHEN and SYDVKM. TCRdb's copy holds only in-frame clones and misses some; the assay was immunoSEQ multiplex PCR. Of some 100,000 clones detected, roughly 90% appear once; the ten largest clones hold around 5.7%. The receptor's source is a man aged 65-85 years with acute or convalescent COVID-19. Sequenced sample: peripheral blood. This rearrangement joins TRBV28 to TRBJ1-1, with D perhaps matching TRBD1 (6 bases). The CDR3 sequence: CASSSGANTEAFF. The CDR3 coding sequence is TGTGCCAGCAGTTCAGGGGCTAACACTGAAGCTTTCTTT. The whole variable domain, remainder taken from reference TRBV28 and TRBJ1-1, is DVKVTQSSRYLVKRTGEKVFLECVQDMDHENMFWYRQDPGLGLRLIYFSYDVKMKEKGDIPEGYSVSREKKERFSLILESASTNQTSMYLCASSSGANTEAFFGQGTRLTVV.